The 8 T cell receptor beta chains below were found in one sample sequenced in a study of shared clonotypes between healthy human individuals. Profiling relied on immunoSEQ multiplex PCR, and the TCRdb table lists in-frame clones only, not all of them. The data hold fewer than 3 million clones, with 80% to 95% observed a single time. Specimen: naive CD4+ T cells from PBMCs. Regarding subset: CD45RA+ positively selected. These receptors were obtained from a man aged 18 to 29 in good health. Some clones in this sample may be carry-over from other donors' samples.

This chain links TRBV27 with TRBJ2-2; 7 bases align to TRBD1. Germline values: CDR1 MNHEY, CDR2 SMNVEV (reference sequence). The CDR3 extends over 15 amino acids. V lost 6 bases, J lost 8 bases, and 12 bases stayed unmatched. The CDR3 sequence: CASRDGQVLVGELFF. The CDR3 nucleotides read TGTGCCAGCAGAGACGGACAGGTCCTCGTGGGGGAGCTGTTTTTT.

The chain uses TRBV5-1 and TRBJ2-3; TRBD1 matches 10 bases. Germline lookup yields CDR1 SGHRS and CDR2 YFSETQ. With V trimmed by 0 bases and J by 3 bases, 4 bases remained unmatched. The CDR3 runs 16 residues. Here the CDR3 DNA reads TGCGCCAGCAGCTTGGGTGGACAGGGGGTAACAGATACGCAGTATTTT. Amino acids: CASSLGGQGVTDTQYF.

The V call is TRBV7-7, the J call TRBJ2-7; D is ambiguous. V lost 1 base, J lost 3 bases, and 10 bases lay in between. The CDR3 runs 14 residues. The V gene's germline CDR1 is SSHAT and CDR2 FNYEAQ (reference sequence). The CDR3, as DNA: TGTGCCAGCAGCTTAGTTGTGTCGCGCTACGAGCAGTACTTC. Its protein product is CASSLVVSRYEQYF. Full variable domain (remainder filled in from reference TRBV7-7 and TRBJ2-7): GAGVSQSPRYKVTKRGQDVTLRCDPISSHATLYWYQQALGQGPEFLTYFNYEAQPDKSGLPSDRFSAERPEGSISTLTIQRTEQRDSAMYRCASSLVVSRYEQYFGPGTRLTVT.

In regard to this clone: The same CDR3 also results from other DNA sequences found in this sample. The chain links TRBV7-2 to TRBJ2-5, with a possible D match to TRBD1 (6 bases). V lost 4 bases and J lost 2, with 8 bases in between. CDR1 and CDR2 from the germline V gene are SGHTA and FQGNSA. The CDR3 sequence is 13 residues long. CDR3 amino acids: CASSSDRQETQYF. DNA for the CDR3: TGTGCCAGCAGCTCGGACAGACAAGAGACCCAGTACTTC.

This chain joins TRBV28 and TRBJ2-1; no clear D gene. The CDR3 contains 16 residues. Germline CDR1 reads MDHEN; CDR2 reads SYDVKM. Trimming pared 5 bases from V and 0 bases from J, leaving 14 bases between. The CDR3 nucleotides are TGTGCCAGCAGTCACCGGTTTGCGGACTCCTACAATGAGCAGTTCTTC. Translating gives CASSHRFADSYNEQFF.

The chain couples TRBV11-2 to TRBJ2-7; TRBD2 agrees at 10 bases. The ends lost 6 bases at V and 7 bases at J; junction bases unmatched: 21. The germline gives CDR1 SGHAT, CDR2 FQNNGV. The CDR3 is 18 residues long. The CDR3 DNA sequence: TGTGCCAGCAGTTACGCCCCGGTCGGGCTAGCGGGAGCCCAGGAGCAGTACTTC. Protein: CASSYAPVGLAGAQEQYF. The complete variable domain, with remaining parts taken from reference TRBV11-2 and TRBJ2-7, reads EAGVAQSPRYKIIEKRQSVAFWCNPISGHATLYWYQQILGQGPKLLIQFQNNGVVDDSQLPKDRFSAERLKGVDSTLKIQPAKLEDSAVYLCASSYAPVGLAGAQEQYFGPGTRLTVT.

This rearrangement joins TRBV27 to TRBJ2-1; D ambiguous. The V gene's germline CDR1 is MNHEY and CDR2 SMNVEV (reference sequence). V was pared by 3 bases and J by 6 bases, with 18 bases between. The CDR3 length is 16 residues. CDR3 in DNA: TGTGCCAGCAGTTTCCTAAGCCAGTCCCTGATCAATGAGCAGTTCTTC. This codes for CASSFLSQSLINEQFF.

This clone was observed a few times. CDR3 amino acids: CASRPTGAGYTF. The CDR3 nucleotides read TGTGCCAGCAGGCCGACAGGGGCGGGCTACACCTTC. The chain carries TRBV28 and TRBJ1-2; 8 nucleotides match TRBD1. The CDR3 spans 12 residues. V gave up 6 bases and J gave up 8 bases; unmatched junction bases: 5. Germline V gene data show CDR1 as MDHEN and CDR2 as SYDVKM.